Below are 14 T cell receptor beta chains sequenced from a single sample in a study of T-cell reconstitution after alpha-beta-depleted transplantation in children. A TCRbeta library incorporating unique molecular identifiers was prepared. TCRdb reprocessed the PCR reads via MiXCR and lists one record per CDR3 protein. The data show hundreds of thousands of distinct CDR3 sequences, with about 16% seen just once and 25% to 30% held by the top ten. The starting material was PBMCs, mostly from graft donor cells, obtained 360 days after TCRalphabeta/CD19-depleted stem cell transplant. Receptors were obtained from a boy younger than two who had a stem cell transplant for Wiskott-Aldrich syndrome, so the T cells may come from the graft donor.

This clonotype was recorded a few times. The chain is built from TRBV14 and TRBJ2-1, with 7 positions matching TRBD1. CDR3 length equals 16 residues. Trimming removed 0 bases from V and 8 bases from J; junction bases left unmatched: 10. The V gene's germline CDR1 is SGHDN and CDR2 FVKESK. CDR3: CASSQDVGDSFDEQFF. The CDR3 DNA follows: TGTGCCAGCAGCCAAGATGTGGGGGACAGTTTCGATGAGCAGTTCTTC. Together with reference TRBV14 and TRBJ2-1, the CDR3 gives the full variable domain: EAGVTQFPSHSVIEKGQTVTLRCDPISGHDNLYWYRRVMGKEIKFLLHFVKESKQDESGMPNNRFLAERTGGTYSTLKVQPAELEDSGVYFCASSQDVGDSFDEQFFGPGTRLTVL.

The V and J genes are TRBV24-1 and TRBJ2-2; D is ambiguous. CDR1 KGHDR and CDR2 SFDVKD come from the germline V gene. V was trimmed by 0 bases and J by 2 bases, leaving 3 bases between them. This CDR3 spans 14 amino acids. The CDR3 is CATSDLFNTGELFF. The CDR3 DNA reads as TGTGCCACCAGTGATTTGTTCAACACCGGGGAGCTGTTTTTT.

V and J are TRBV12-3 or TRBV12-4 and TRBJ1-5; D may be TRBD1 (5 bases). Trimming stripped 4 bases from V and 11 bases from J, with 12 bases between. The CDR3 contains 12 residues. CDR3 sequence: CASSSETGAQHF. The DNA of the CDR3 is TGTGCCAGCAGTTCTGAGACGGGGGCCCAGCATTTT.

This clonotype was seen a few times. The J gene is TRBJ2-4, the V gene TRBV20-1, with 7 bases identical to TRBD1. Germline CDR1 DFQATT, CDR2 SNEGSKA (reference sequence). The CDR3 extends over 16 amino acids. V lost 6 bases, J lost 0 bases, and 11 bases stayed unmatched. The CDR3 reads CSAYGQDHLAKNIQYF. The CDR3 bases are TGCAGTGCCTACGGACAGGACCATTTAGCCAAAAACATTCAGTACTTC.

The J gene is TRBJ2-7, the V gene TRBV11-3, with no clear D. The V and J ends lost 5 bases and 2 bases respectively, with 13 bases between them. There are 14 residues in the CDR3. Germline lookup yields CDR1 SGHNT and CDR2 YENEEA. CDR3: CASSPPTKTYEQYF. CDR3 coding DNA: TGTGCCAGCAGCCCCCCTACAAAGACCTACGAGCAGTACTTC.

This clonotype was found a few times. The chain joins TRBV7-9 to TRBJ1-2; D ambiguous. V was pared by 0 bases and J by 3 bases, with 17 bases between. The CDR3 totals 17 residues. Germline V gives CDR1 SEHNR, CDR2 FQNEAQ (reference sequence). The CDR3 region has the DNA TGTGCCAGCAGCTTAGCTATAAGGTTGGGAACCGACTATGGCTACACCTTC. Translated: CASSLAIRLGTDYGYTF.

The chain has TRBV5-5 and TRBJ2-1; D may match TRBD1 or TRBD2 (5 bases each). CDR1 is SGHKS, CDR2 YYEKEE, per germline (reference sequence). V was cut by 7 bases and J by 2 bases, with 16 bases left in between. The CDR3 sequence is 15 residues long. The CDR3, as DNA: TGTGCCAGCGGCCCCGGGACGCGGACCTACAATGAGCAGTTCTTC. Residues: CASGPGTRTYNEQFF.

This chain joins TRBV6-2 or TRBV6-3 and TRBJ2-7, with 10 nucleotides matching TRBD2. This CDR3 is 18 amino acids long. The V segment lost 5 bases and the J segment 3 bases; nucleotides outside the gene matches: 16. Germline CDR1 reads MNHEY; CDR2 reads SVGEGT. The DNA for the CDR3 is TGTGCCAGCAGTGCCAGAAGCGGGAGGGACCGTCCAAACTACGAGCAGTACTTC. Encoded protein: CASSARSGRDRPNYEQYF.

This clonotype was observed a few times. The chain couples TRBV7-9 to TRBJ2-3, with TRBD2 matching over 7 bases. The CDR3 contains 14 residues. CDR1 is SEHNR and CDR2 is FQNEAQ in the germline V gene (reference sequence). The J segment lost 6 bases and the V segment lost 2 bases, leaving 5 bases of the junction unmatched. As DNA, the CDR3 is TGTGCCAGCAGCTTATTCGGGGGAGGGGATACGCAGTATTTT. Amino acid sequence: CASSLFGGGDTQYF.

This chain links TRBV10-3 with TRBJ2-7; D is undetermined. CDR1 and CDR2 (germline): ENHRY, SYGVKD. This CDR3 has 16 residues. V was trimmed by 0 bases and J by 2 bases, leaving 14 bases between them. CDR3 amino acids: CAISESLQSDAYEQYF. For the CDR3, the DNA is TGTGCCATCAGTGAGTCATTACAGTCGGACGCCTACGAGCAGTACTTC.

The V gene is TRBV5-1, the J gene TRBJ2-7, with D tentatively TRBD2 (6 bases). V was pared by 4 bases and J by 4 bases, with 12 bases between. Germline V gives CDR1 SGHRS, CDR2 YFSETQ. The CDR3 contains 13 residues. CDR3 nucleotides: TGCGCCAGCAGCGCCCGTGGGGGGTACGAGCAGTACTTC. It is translated as CASSARGGYEQYF.

This clonotype was seen only a few times. This chain links TRBV5-1 with TRBJ2-5; weak D call: TRBD1 (6 bases). CDR3 length: 14 residues. Trimming left V 3 bases short and J 4 bases short, with 13 bases between. Per germline, CDR1 SGHRS and CDR2 YFSETQ. The CDR3 is CASSYKVGGETQYF. DNA for the CDR3: TGCGCCAGCAGCTACAAGGTAGGGGGAGAGACCCAGTACTTC.

This clonotype turned up a few times. The rearrangement links TRBV18 to TRBJ2-7, with D tentatively TRBD1 (6 bases). The V end lost 1 base, the J end lost 4 bases, and 11 bases lay between the germline ends. The CDR3 is made up of 14 amino acids. Looked up from germline, CDR1 is KGHSH and CDR2 is LQKENI. CDR3 residues: CASSPLRTDYEQYF. The CDR3 region has the DNA TGTGCCAGCTCACCACTCAGGACAGATTACGAGCAGTACTTC.

The chain uses TRBV10-3 and TRBJ2-1; 7 nucleotides match TRBD2. V shed 5 bases and J 3 bases; nucleotides not matched to a gene: 7. This CDR3 region has 15 residues. The germline V gene encodes CDR1 ENHRY and CDR2 SYGVKD. The CDR3 DNA reads TGTGCCATCAGTCCCGGACTAGATTTCTACAATGAGCAGTTCTTC. Its protein is CAISPGLDFYNEQFF.